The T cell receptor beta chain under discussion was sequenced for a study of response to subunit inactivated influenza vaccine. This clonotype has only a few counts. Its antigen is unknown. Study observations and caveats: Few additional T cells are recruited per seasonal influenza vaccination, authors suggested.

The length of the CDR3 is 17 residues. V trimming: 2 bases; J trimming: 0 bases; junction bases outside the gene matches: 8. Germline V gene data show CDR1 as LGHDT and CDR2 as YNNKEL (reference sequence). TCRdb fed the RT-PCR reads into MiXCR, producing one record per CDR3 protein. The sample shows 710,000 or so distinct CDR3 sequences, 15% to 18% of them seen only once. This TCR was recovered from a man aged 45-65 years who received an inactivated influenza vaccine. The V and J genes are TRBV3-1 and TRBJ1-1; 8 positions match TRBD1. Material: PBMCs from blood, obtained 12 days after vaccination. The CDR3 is CASSQLRTGPMNTEAFF. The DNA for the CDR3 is TGTGCCAGCAGCCAACTTAGGACAGGGCCAATGAACACTGAAGCTTTCTTT.